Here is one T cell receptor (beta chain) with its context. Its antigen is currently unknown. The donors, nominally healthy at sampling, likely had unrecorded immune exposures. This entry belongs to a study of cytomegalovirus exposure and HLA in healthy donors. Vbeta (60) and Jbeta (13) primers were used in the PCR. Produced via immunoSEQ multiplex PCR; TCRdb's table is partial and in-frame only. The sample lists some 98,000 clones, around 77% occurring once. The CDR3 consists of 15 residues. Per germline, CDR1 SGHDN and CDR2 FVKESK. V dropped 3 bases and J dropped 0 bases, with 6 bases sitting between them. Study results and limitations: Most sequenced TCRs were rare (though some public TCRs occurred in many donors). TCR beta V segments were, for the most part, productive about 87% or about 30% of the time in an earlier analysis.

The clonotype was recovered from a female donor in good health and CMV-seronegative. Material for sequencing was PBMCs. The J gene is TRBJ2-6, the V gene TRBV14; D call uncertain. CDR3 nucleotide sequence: TGTGCCAGCAGCCAGGCCGTCTCTGGGGCCAACGTCCTGACTTTC. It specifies CASSQAVSGANVLTF.